This T cell receptor (beta chain) is from a study of preoperative IRX-2 immunotherapy in early breast cancer. CDR3 size: 14 residues. Germline loops: CDR1 LNHDA, CDR2 SQIVND (reference sequence). The ends were cut back, 4 bases at V and 2 bases at J, with 12 bases in the middle. Treatment described: preoperative locoregional IRX-2 cytokine immunotherapy. Preoperative locoregional IRX-2 cytokine immunotherapy was tested in the phase Ib source study. This clone came up once. The repertoire was sequenced with immunoSEQ multiplex PCR; TCRdb's copy has only in-frame clones and lacks some. The sample includes about 28,000 clones, 65% to 85% of them seen just once.

This specimen was collected from a patient treated with IRX-2 immunotherapy. The rearrangement uses TRBV19 and TRBJ2-7; no reliable D call. The source is a human donor with breast cancer. The CDR3 bases are TGTGCCAGTAGTAACCCGGGCCCCACCTACGAGCAGTACTTC. As protein: CASSNPGPTYEQYF. The entire variable domain, with the rest obtained from reference TRBV19 and TRBJ2-7, is as follows: DGGITQSPKYLFRKEGQNVTLSCEQNLNHDAMYWYRQDPGQGLRLIYYSQIVNDFQKGDIAEGYSVSREKKESFPLTVTSAQKNPTAFYLCASSNPGPTYEQYFGPGTRLTVT.